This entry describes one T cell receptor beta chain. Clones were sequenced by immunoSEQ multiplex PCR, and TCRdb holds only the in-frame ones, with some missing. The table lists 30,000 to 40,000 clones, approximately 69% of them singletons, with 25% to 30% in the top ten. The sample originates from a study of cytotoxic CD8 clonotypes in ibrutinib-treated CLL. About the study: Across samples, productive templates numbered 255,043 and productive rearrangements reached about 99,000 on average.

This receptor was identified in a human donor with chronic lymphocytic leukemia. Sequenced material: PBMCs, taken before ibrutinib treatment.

The CDR3 region has the DNA TGTGCCAGCTCAGGGACGTTAAACACCGGGGAGCTGTTTTTT. Protein: CASSGTLNTGELFF. The gene calls are TRBV19 and TRBJ2-2; tentatively, D is TRBD1 or TRBD2 (5 bases each). V gave up 9 bases and J gave up 2 bases, with 13 bases separating them. This CDR3 spans 14 amino acids. The germline V gene has CDR1 LNHDA and CDR2 SQIVND (reference sequence).